This section outlines one T cell receptor (beta chain) sequence together with its context. The antigen remains undetermined. This specimen comes from a study of CXCR3-negative and CXCR3-positive naive CD8 T cells. All TRB cDNA libraries came from 5' RACE performed with UMI labels. TCRdb re-called the 5' RACE reads and shows each CDR3 protein once, DNA omitted. Recorded for this sample: about 81,000 distinct CDR3 sequences. Per germline, CDR1 LGHDT and CDR2 YNNKEL (reference sequence). CDR3 length: 15 residues. General study points: Memory CD8+ cells showed much lower diversity, while both naive subsets were comparably high.

Sequenced input: naive CXCR3- CD8+ T cells from blood. Subset defined: CD45RO-CCR7+CD27+CD95- naive CD8+ T cells lacking CXCR3 (TNR3-). The V gene is TRBV3-1, the J gene TRBJ1-5. The clonotype originates from a human donor in good health. Some clones in this sample may be carry-over from other donors' samples. CDR3 protein: CASSQDVGSNQPQHF.